The text below deals with one T cell receptor (beta chain). The data belong to a study of T and B cells in COVID-19 patients. The wider study: Critical illness requiring mechanical ventilation or extracorporeal membrane oxygenation affected about 65% of the 20 active-infection patients.

From blood, roughly 220-550 ng of genomic DNA served as TRB template. TRB rearrangements were amplified by multiplex PCR with BIOMED2 TRB-A/B primers. MiXCR, applied by TCRdb to the multiplex PCR reads, yields one record per CDR3 protein. The data hold roughly 2,500 distinct CDR3 sequences, with approximately 26% observed a single time. CDR1 is DFQATT, CDR2 SNEGSKA, per germline (reference sequence). V lost 7 bases and J lost 1, with 18 bases in between. CDR3 length: 15 residues. The chain recombines TRBV20-1 with TRBJ2-3; no clear D gene. The receptor's source is a human donor with active COVID-19. Sequencing was carried out using blood. The CDR3 protein is CSVVDLSGGTDTQYF. As DNA, the CDR3 is TGCAGTGTGGTAGACCTCTCCGGCGGCACAGATACGCAGTATTTT.